This TCR beta chain was recovered during a study of CD8+CD57+ T cells in acquired aplastic anemia. For the study at large: Isolated CD4+ and CD8+ cells, once sorted, yielded DNA averaging 3.2 ug.

Sequencing was done on patients that had shown CD8+CD57+ cell expansion by flow cytometry. As a group, the patients uniformly had severe acquired aplastic anemia. General study findings and limits: Controls and patients did not differ significantly in CD8+ Simpson's diversity. Shared by patients and controls, 25 to 30 CD8+ CDR3s were abundant in patients.

The CDR3 runs to 14 residues. Per the germline V gene, CDR1 is SNHLY and CDR2 is FYNNEI. V was pared by 8 bases and J by 0 bases, with 10 bases between. Genomic DNA was employed as the template in profiling TCR beta VDJ and CDR3. TCRdb re-called the reads with MiXCR, one entry per CDR3 protein. The table records approximately 170,000 distinct CDR3 sequences, around half of them present only once. A note on this clonotype: Its cognate antigen is unknown.

The TCR originated in a human donor with aplastic anemia. The rearrangement joins TRBV2 to TRBJ1-4; D remains unclear. The sample taken for sequencing was sorted CD4+, CD8+, or CD8+CD57+ T cells (not recorded which) from PBMCs. CDR3 DNA sequence: TGTGCCAGCGGACGGAGCGCAACTAATGAAAAACTGTTTTTT. It encodes CASGRSATNEKLFF. The variable domain in full, completed from reference TRBV2 and TRBJ1-4, reads EPEVTQTPSHQVTQMGQEVILRCVPISNHLYFYWYRQILGQKVEFLVSFYNNEISEKSEIFDDQFSVERPDGSNFTLKIRSTKLEDSAMYFCASGRSATNEKLFFGSGTQLSVL.